The clone carrying this TCR beta chain has a handful of counts. Data came from immunoSEQ multiplex PCR; TCRdb stores just in-frame clones and leaves some out. The top ten hold approximately 9.8% of the sample, which has about 1,700 clones, over 25% seen once. This entry is derived from a study of T cells in localized non-small cell lung cancer. The CDR3 sequence is 15 residues long. V was pared by 4 bases and J by 0 bases, with 12 bases between. From germline, CDR1 is MNHGY and CDR2 SAAAGT. The chain links TRBV6-8 to TRBJ1-1, with D hard to call. The receptor was isolated from a woman aged 35-75 years with stage III lung adenocarcinoma. The specimen comprised normal lung tissue next to the tumor, sampled before any cancer treatment. The CDR3 region is CASSFRGPLNTEAFF. CDR3 bases: TGTGCCAGCAGTTTCCGAGGACCCTTGAACACTGAAGCTTTCTTT.